This is a list of T cell receptor beta chains from one sample in a study of shared clonotypes between healthy human individuals. TCRdb's table, derived via immunoSEQ multiplex PCR, lists solely in-frame clones and lacks some. The repertoire holds some 2,500,000 clones, with 85% to 95% as singletons. Sequencing was done on a sample of naive CD4+ T cells from PBMCs. The receptors were sampled from a man between 18 and 35 years old in good health. Some clones in this sample may be carry-over from other donors' samples. The CDR3 runs from the conserved cysteine through the conserved F or W. D genes are given only for firm matches. Clone sizes are given selectively: once, few, many, or a class where the clone is expanded.

>TRBV6-6|once|.|TRBJ2-7
TGTGCCAGCAGTTACCGACGGGAGTCCTACGAGCAGTACTTC
CASSYRRESYEQYF
>TRBV2|.|.|TRBJ1-1
TGTGCCAGCGGACCCGAGGGCGGGGCCGCTGAAGCTTTCTTT
CASGPEGGAAEAFF
>TRBV5-1|.|.|TRBJ2-1
TGCGCCAGCAGCTTGGTAGGTTACAATGAGCAGTTCTTC
CASSLVGYNEQFF
>TRBV5-1|.|.|TRBJ1-2
TGCGCCAGCAGAACAGGACCAAACTATGGCTACACCTTC
CASRTGPNYGYTF
>TRBV4-3|.|.|TRBJ1-5
TGCGCCAGCAGCCAAGATAGGAGGGAAAATCAGCCCCAGCATTTT
CASSQDRRENQPQHF
>TRBV4-2|.|.|TRBJ2-5
TGTGCCAGCAGCCAATTACCGGACTCCCCCTATTCCCAAGAGACCCAGTACTTC
CASSQLPDSPYSQETQYF
>TRBV5-1|.|.|TRBJ2-5
TGCGCCAGCAGCTTGGGAATTCAAGAGACCCAGTACTTC
CASSLGIQETQYF
>TRBV7-9|.|.|TRBJ1-1
TGTGCCAGCAGCTCTTTTTGGGAAGCTTTCTTT
CASSSFWEAFF
>TRBV18|.|TRBD1|TRBJ2-5
TGTGCCAGCTCACCCGGGACAGGGGATAAGGAGACCCAGTACTTC
CASSPGTGDKETQYF
>TRBV19|.|.|TRBJ1-4
TGTGCCAGTAGTCGCCTGCCCGGAGCAACTAATGAAAAACTGTTTTTT
CASSRLPGATNEKLFF
>TRBV19|once|.|TRBJ2-5
TGTGCCAGTAGTACCGGACAGATACAAGAGACCCAGTACTTC
CASSTGQIQETQYF
>TRBV19|.|.|TRBJ2-7
TGTGCCAGTAGGCATATTCAGGGAGGAGGCGAGCAGTACTTC
CASRHIQGGGEQYF
>TRBV7-3|.|.|TRBJ2-3
TGTGCCAGCAGCTCAGGGTCTAGCACAGATACGCAGTATTTT
CASSSGSSTDTQYF
>TRBV28|.|TRBD1|TRBJ2-6
TGTGCCAGCAGTTTATGGGTCAGGGGGCGCGGGGCCAACGTCCTGACTTTC
CASSLWVRGRGANVLTF
>TRBV6-1|few|.|TRBJ1-1
TGTGCCAGCAGTGAAGTGAACACTGAAGCTTTCTTT
CASSEVNTEAFF
>TRBV28|.|TRBD1|TRBJ1-1
TGTGCCAGCAGCCCTTCTCCCGGGACAGCTAACACTGAAGCTTTCTTT
CASSPSPGTANTEAFF
>TRBV5-4|.|.|TRBJ1-4
TGTGCCAGCAGGGAGAAACAAGTAAGCTCTAATGAAAAACTGTTTTTT
CASREKQVSSNEKLFF
>TRBV25-1|.|TRBD1|TRBJ1-6
TGTGCCAGCAGTACAGGGGAGTGGGATAATTCACCCCTCCACTTT
CASSTGEWDNSPLHF
>TRBV6-5|.|.|TRBJ2-7
TGTGCCAGCAGCCAGCTGGGACACTCCTACGAGCAGTACTTC
CASSQLGHSYEQYF
>TRBV4-1|.|.|TRBJ2-7
TGCGCCAGCAGCCAAGGGCCCGGGGGGCCGGACACCGGGCAGTACTTC
CASSQGPGGPDTGQYF
>TRBV4-2|once|.|TRBJ2-4
TGTGCCAGCAGACCTGCCTTTAGCGCCGGAGAGTATATTCAGTACTTC
CASRPAFSAGEYIQYF
>TRBV28|.|.|TRBJ2-1
TGTGCCAGCAGTTCGCCAGGGTCATCGGATGAGCAGTTCTTC
CASSSPGSSDEQFF
>TRBV19|.|.|TRBJ2-7
TGTGCCAGTAGTATAACGAGGAACTCCTACGAGCAGTACTTC
CASSITRNSYEQYF
>TRBV19|.|.|TRBJ1-1
TGTGCCAGTAGTATAGGGCCGAACACTGAAGCTTTCTTT
CASSIGPNTEAFF
>TRBV5-6|.|.|TRBJ1-3
TGTGCCAGCAGCGGGGCAGGGGTCGGAAACACCATATATTTT
CASSGAGVGNTIYF
>TRBV28|.|.|TRBJ1-4
TGTGCCAGCAGTTTCCAGCGAACTGCTAATGAAAAACTGTTTTTT
CASSFQRTANEKLFF
>TRBV4-3|.|.|TRBJ1-4
TGCGCCAGCAGCCAAGGACCGCCGGAAGCTAATGAAAAACTGTTTTTT
CASSQGPPEANEKLFF
>TRBV7-2|.|TRBD1|TRBJ2-5
TGTGCCAGCAGCTCAGACAGGGTAGAGACCCAGTACTTC
CASSSDRVETQYF
>TRBV10-1|.|.|TRBJ2-7
TGCGCCAGCAGCGACCCCACCGGGACATTGGGGGAGCAGTACTTC
CASSDPTGTLGEQYF
>TRBV5-1|.|TRBD1|TRBJ2-6
TGCGCCAGCAGCTTCCTAACAGGGGCTGGGGCCAACGTCCTGACTTTC
CASSFLTGAGANVLTF
>TRBV5-1|.|.|TRBJ1-2
TGCGCCAGCAGCTTGGGGCAGGGACGTTACGGCTACACCTTC
CASSLGQGRYGYTF
>TRBV7-2|.|.|TRBJ1-4
TGTGCCAGCAGCTTAGCGGCGGGTAATGAAAAACTGTTTTTT
CASSLAAGNEKLFF
>TRBV29-1|.|.|TRBJ1-1
TGCAGCGTTGACGGATCAGGGATTACTGAAGCTTTCTTT
CSVDGSGITEAFF
>TRBV28|.|TRBD2|TRBJ2-3
TGTGCCAGCGCGACTAGCGGGAGTAGGACAGATACGCAGTATTTT
CASATSGSRTDTQYF
>TRBV6-5|.|.|TRBJ2-7
TGTGCCAGCAGTTATAGGGGCTGGAGCTCCTACGAGCAGTACTTC
CASSYRGWSSYEQYF
>TRBV2|.|.|TRBJ1-5
TGTGCCAGCAGATTACAGGAGTCGGACAATCAGCCCCAGCATTTT
CASRLQESDNQPQHF
>TRBV27|.|TRBD1|TRBJ2-3
TGTGCCAGCAGTCGACAGGGCTTAACAGATACGCAGTATTTT
CASSRQGLTDTQYF
>TRBV7-9|.|.|TRBJ1-1
TGTGCCAGCAGCTTAGAGGGGGGAGGCACTGAAGCTTTCTTT
CASSLEGGGTEAFF
>TRBV15|once|.|TRBJ2-6
TGTGCCACCAGCCGCTACCCCCTCTATTCGGACAGAGATTCTTCTGGGGCCAACGTCCTGACTTTC
CATSRYPLYSDRDSSGANVLTF
>TRBV4-1|.|.|TRBJ2-6
TGCGCCAGCAGCCAAGAAACTGGGGCCAACGTCCTGACTTTC
CASSQETGANVLTF
>TRBV18|.|.|TRBJ2-7
TGTGCCAGCTCGCAGCGTCCCGGGACGGCCTACGAGCAGTACTTC
CASSQRPGTAYEQYF
>TRBV5-1|once|.|TRBJ1-3
TGCGCCAGCAGCTTTCAGGGCTCCCCTAACTCTGGAAACACCATATATTTT
CASSFQGSPNSGNTIYF